The clone carrying this T cell receptor beta chain has only a few counts. Its antigen remains unidentified. TCRdb redid the calling of the reads with MiXCR, one entry per CDR3 protein. The sample includes some 940,000 distinct CDR3 sequences, less than 40% seen only once; the top ten take over 12%. The data were obtained in a study of T cell repertoires in cytomegalovirus infection. Study-wide results and limits: CMV-specific TCR beta clonotypes restricted by HLA-C dominated the ex vivo response. The cumulative frequency of public TCR beta families identified carriers of CMV plus the relevant HLA.

This CDR3 spans 16 amino acids. Per germline, CDR1 SGDLS and CDR2 YYNGEE. Germline trimming cut 0 bases from V and 6 bases from J; bases unmatched to any gene: 9. This material consisted of cultured CD8+ T cells from PBMCs, taken from culture after CMV antigen stimulation. V is TRBV9 and J is TRBJ1-2; 9 nucleotides align to TRBD1. This sequence was found in a human donor in good health (CMV status not recorded). Some clones in this sample may be carry-over from other donors' samples. The CDR3 nucleotides are TGTGCCAGCAGCGTAGCTACCGGGACAGGGCCCAATGGCTACACCTTC. Its translation: CASSVATGTGPNGYTF. Full variable domain (outside the CDR3, taken from reference TRBV9 and TRBJ1-2): DSGVTQTPKHLITATGQRVTLRCSPRSGDLSVYWYQQSLDQGLQFLIQYYNGEERAKGNILERFSAQQFPDLHSELNLSSLELGDSALYFCASSVATGTGPNGYTFGSGTRLTVV.